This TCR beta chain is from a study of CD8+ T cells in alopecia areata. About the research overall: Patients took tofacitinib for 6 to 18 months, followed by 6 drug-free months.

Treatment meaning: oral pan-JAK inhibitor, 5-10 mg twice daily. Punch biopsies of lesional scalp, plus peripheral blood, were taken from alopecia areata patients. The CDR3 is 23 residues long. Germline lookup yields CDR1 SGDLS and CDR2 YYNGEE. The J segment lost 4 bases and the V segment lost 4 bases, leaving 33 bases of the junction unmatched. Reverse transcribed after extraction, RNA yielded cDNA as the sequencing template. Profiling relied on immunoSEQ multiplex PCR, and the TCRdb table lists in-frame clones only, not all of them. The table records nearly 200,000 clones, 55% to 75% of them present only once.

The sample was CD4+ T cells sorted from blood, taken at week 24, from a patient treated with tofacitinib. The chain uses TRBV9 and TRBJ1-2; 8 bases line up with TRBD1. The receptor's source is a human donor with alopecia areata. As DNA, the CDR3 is TGTGCCAGCAGCACGACACCACAGGGGGGGAGTGTCCGAACTTACCCCTCGACCTATGGCTACACCTTC. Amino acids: CASSTTPQGGSVRTYPSTYGYTF.